A selection of T cell receptor beta chains follows, all from one sample in a study of T cell responses to AZD1222 COVID-19 vaccine. The protocol was immunoSEQ multiplex PCR, while the TCRdb copy is restricted to in-frame clones and leaves out a portion. Of over 85,000 clones listed, under 95% were seen once; the top ten hold 7.5% to 9%. Source: peripheral blood, taken on day 0 of AZD1222 vaccination. The receptors were sampled from an adult in good health. The CDR3 runs from the conserved cysteine through the conserved F or W. Each record gives: J gene, clone size, D gene, V gene, CDR3 DNA, CDR3 protein. D genes are given only for firm matches. Only some rows state a clone size, as once, few, many or a class for expanded clones.

J: TRBJ1-2
size: -
D: -
V: TRBV5-5
DNA: TGTGCCAGCAGACCGGCACCTTGGGATGGCTACACCTTC
CDR3: CASRPAPWDGYTF

J: TRBJ2-5
size: -
D: -
V: TRBV5-4
DNA: TGTGCCAGCAGCTTAGGTCTAGCGTCGTGGGACCAGTACTTC
CDR3: CASSLGLASWDQYF

J: TRBJ1-1
size: -
D: TRBD1
V: TRBV28
DNA: TGTGCCAGCAGAGCAGGGGACAGGGGGCGGGCAGCTTTCTTT
CDR3: CASRAGDRGRAAFF

J: TRBJ1-5
size: -
D: -
V: TRBV2
DNA: TGTGCCAGCAGTGAGACGGATCAGCCCCAGCATTTT
CDR3: CASSETDQPQHF

J: TRBJ1-2
size: -
D: TRBD1
V: TRBV2
DNA: TGTGCCAGCAGCTTGGGACAGGGGAAAAGCTTC
CDR3: CASSLGQGKSF

J: TRBJ1-2
size: -
D: -
V: TRBV28
DNA: TGTGCCAGCAGCCCTAGACCGAGCTATGGCTACACCTTC
CDR3: CASSPRPSYGYTF

J: TRBJ1-6
size: once
D: -
V: TRBV3-1/TRBV3-2
DNA: TGTGCCAGCAGCCAAAGGACGGTCTCCTATAATTCACCCCTCCACTTT
CDR3: CASSQRTVSYNSPLHF

J: TRBJ2-3
size: few
D: -
V: TRBV7-2
DNA: TGTGCCAGCAGCTTATATAGACGCACAGATACGCAGTATTTT
CDR3: CASSLYRRTDTQYF

J: TRBJ2-5
size: -
D: -
V: TRBV4-1
DNA: TGCGCCAGCAGCCAAGTGGAAGGCGGTAGGGGAGAGACCCAGTACTTC
CDR3: CASSQVEGGRGETQYF

J: TRBJ1-2
size: few
D: -
V: TRBV13
DNA: TGTGCCAGCAGGCAACTTTTAAGGGACTATGGCTACACCTTC
CDR3: CASRQLLRDYGYTF

J: TRBJ1-2
size: -
D: TRBD1
V: TRBV5-6
DNA: TGTGCCAGCAGCTTGGATACAGGGGAATATGGCTACACCTTC
CDR3: CASSLDTGEYGYTF

J: TRBJ1-1
size: -
D: -
V: TRBV25-1
DNA: TGTGCCAGCAGTAGGGACGCTCGGGGCACTGAAGCTTTCTTT
CDR3: CASSRDARGTEAFF

J: TRBJ2-2
size: -
D: -
V: TRBV5-1
DNA: TGCGCCAGCAGCAGCCAGGGGTCCGGGGAGCTGTTTTTT
CDR3: CASSSQGSGELFF

J: TRBJ1-2
size: -
D: -
V: TRBV10-2
DNA: TGCGCCAGCTCTGAGGGCTTTTACTATGGCTACACCTTC
CDR3: CASSEGFYYGYTF

J: TRBJ2-1
size: -
D: TRBD2
V: TRBV7-2
DNA: TGTGCCAGCAGCCAGACTAGCGGGGGGGTCAATGAGCAGTTCTTC
CDR3: CASSQTSGGVNEQFF

J: TRBJ1-2
size: once
D: TRBD1
V: TRBV5-4
DNA: TGTGCCAGCAGCGTAACCCGGGACAGGGGGCTTGGCTACACCTTC
CDR3: CASSVTRDRGLGYTF

J: TRBJ1-1
size: once
D: -
V: TRBV7-9
DNA: TGTGCCAGCTTCGGCGGGGGTGAAGCTTTCTTT
CDR3: CASFGGGEAFF

J: TRBJ1-5
size: -
D: -
V: TRBV10-3
DNA: TGTGCCATCAGTGAAAATGACAACCAGCCCCAGCATTTT
CDR3: CAISENDNQPQHF

J: TRBJ2-7
size: -
D: -
V: TRBV5-1
DNA: TGCGCCAGCAGCTTGGCCGGGACACCTCTCGAGCAGTACTTC
CDR3: CASSLAGTPLEQYF

J: TRBJ2-7
size: -
D: TRBD1
V: TRBV6-5
DNA: TGTGCCAGCAGCAGGGGACAGGCCTCCTACGAGCAGTACTTC
CDR3: CASSRGQASYEQYF

J: TRBJ2-3
size: -
D: -
V: TRBV29-1
DNA: TGCAGCGTGCGGGCCTCGGGTACGCAGTATTTT
CDR3: CSVRASGTQYF

J: TRBJ1-2
size: once
D: -
V: TRBV3-1/TRBV3-2
DNA: TGTGCCAGCAGCCAAATAGGGGGGAGAGGCTATGGCTACACCTTC
CDR3: CASSQIGGRGYGYTF

J: TRBJ1-5
size: -
D: -
V: TRBV19
DNA: TGTGCCAGTAGTATATTCGGCCGGTTCCAGAACTATCAGCCCCAGCATTTT
CDR3: CASSIFGRFQNYQPQHF

J: TRBJ2-1
size: -
D: TRBD2
V: TRBV15
DNA: TGTGCCACCAGCGTACCGGGACTAGCGCAACTAGGAGTCTACAATGAGCAGTTCTTC
CDR3: CATSVPGLAQLGVYNEQFF

J: TRBJ2-1
size: -
D: TRBD2
V: TRBV4-2
DNA: TGTGCCAGCAGCCAAGAAGGAGCGGGGGGCATAAATGAGCAGTTCTTC
CDR3: CASSQEGAGGINEQFF

J: TRBJ2-5
size: -
D: -
V: TRBV27
DNA: TGTGCCAGCAGTTTAGGGGCGGGGGCAGGGGAGACCCAGTACTTC
CDR3: CASSLGAGAGETQYF

J: TRBJ2-1
size: -
D: -
V: TRBV3-1/TRBV3-2
DNA: TGTGCCAGCAGCCAAGGACAGCCGGGGGAGCAGTTCTTC
CDR3: CASSQGQPGEQFF

J: TRBJ1-3
size: -
D: -
V: TRBV5-5
DNA: TGTGCCAGCAGCTTGGAAGGAAACACCATATATTTT
CDR3: CASSLEGNTIYF

J: TRBJ1-6
size: -
D: -
V: TRBV18
DNA: TGTGCCAGCTCACCTGGGCGAAGTAATTCACCCCTCCACTTT
CDR3: CASSPGRSNSPLHF

J: TRBJ1-4
size: once
D: -
V: TRBV15
DNA: TGTGCCACCAGCAGAGATTTTCCAACTAATGAAAAACTGTTTTTT
CDR3: CATSRDFPTNEKLFF

J: TRBJ1-5
size: -
D: -
V: TRBV7-3
DNA: TGTGCCAGCAGCTTAGAGAGTAAAGGGAGGGATCAGCCCCAGCATTTT
CDR3: CASSLESKGRDQPQHF

J: TRBJ1-5
size: -
D: -
V: TRBV23-1
DNA: TGCGCCAGCACCAGTACAGGGTTTAGCAATCAGCCCCAGCATTTT
CDR3: CASTSTGFSNQPQHF

J: TRBJ2-7
size: -
D: TRBD1
V: TRBV28
DNA: TGTGCCAGCAGTCCCCTAGGGGACAGTTCCTACGAGCAGTACTTC
CDR3: CASSPLGDSSYEQYF

J: TRBJ2-3
size: -
D: -
V: TRBV5-4
DNA: TGTGCCAGCAGCCCCAGGGGGGCGACAGATACGCAGTATTTT
CDR3: CASSPRGATDTQYF

J: TRBJ1-4
size: -
D: TRBD1
V: TRBV5-5
DNA: TGTGCCAGCAGCAATGACAGGGGAGTTGAAAAACTGTTTTTT
CDR3: CASSNDRGVEKLFF